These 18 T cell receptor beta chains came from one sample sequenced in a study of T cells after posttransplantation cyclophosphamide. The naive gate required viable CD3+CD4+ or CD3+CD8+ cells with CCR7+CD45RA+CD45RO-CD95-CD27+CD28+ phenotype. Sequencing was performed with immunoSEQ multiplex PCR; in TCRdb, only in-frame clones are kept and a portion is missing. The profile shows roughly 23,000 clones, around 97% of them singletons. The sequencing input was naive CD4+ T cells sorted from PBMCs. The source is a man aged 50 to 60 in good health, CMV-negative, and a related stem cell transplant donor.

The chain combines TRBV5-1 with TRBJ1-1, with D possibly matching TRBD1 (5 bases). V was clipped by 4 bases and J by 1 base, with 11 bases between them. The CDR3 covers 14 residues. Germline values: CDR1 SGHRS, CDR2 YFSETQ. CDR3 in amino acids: CASSAGTPNTEAFF. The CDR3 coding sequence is TGCGCCAGCAGCGCGGGGACTCCGAACACTGAAGCTTTCTTT.

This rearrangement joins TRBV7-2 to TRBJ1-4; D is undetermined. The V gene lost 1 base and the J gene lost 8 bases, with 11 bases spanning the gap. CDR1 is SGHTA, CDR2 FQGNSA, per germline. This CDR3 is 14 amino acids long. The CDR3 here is CASSLDSSGEKLFF. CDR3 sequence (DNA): TGTGCCAGCAGCTTAGATTCAAGCGGGGAAAAACTGTTTTTT.

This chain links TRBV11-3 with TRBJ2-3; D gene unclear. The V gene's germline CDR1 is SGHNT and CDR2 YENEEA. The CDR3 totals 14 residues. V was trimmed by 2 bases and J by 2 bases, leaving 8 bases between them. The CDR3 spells CASSLSDLTDTQYF. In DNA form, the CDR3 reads TGTGCCAGCAGCTTAAGCGACCTCACAGATACGCAGTATTTT.

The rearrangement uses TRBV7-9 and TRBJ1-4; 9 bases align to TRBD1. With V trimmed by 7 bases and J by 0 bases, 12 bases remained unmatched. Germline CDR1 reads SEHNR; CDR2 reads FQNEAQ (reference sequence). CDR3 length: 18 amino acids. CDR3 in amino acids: CASNPGQGQSPTNEKLFF. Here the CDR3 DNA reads TGTGCCAGCAATCCGGGACAGGGCCAATCTCCAACTAATGAAAAACTGTTTTTT.

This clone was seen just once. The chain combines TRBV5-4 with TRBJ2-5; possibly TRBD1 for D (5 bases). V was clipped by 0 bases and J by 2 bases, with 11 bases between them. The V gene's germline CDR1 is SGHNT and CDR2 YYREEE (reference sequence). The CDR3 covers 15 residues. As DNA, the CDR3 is TGTGCCAGCAGCTTGGACCCCGACAGTCAAGAGACCCAGTACTTC. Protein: CASSLDPDSQETQYF.

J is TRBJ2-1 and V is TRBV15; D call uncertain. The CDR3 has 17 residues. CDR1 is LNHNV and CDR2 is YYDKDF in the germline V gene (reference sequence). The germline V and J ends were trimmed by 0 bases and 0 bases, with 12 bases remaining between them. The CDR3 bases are TGTGCCACCAGCAGAGATTCCCGGGTCAGCTCCTACAATGAGCAGTTCTTC. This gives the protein CATSRDSRVSSYNEQFF.

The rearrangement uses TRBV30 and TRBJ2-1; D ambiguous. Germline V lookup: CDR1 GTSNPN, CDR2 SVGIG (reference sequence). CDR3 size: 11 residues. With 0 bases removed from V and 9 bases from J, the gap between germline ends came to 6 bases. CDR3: CAWSVRGEQFF. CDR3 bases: TGTGCCTGGAGTGTACGAGGTGAGCAGTTCTTC. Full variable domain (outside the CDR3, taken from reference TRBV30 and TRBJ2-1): SQTIHQWPATLVQPVGSPLSLECTVEGTSNPNLYWYRQAAGRGLQLLFYSVGIGQISSEVPQNLSASRPQDRQFILSSKKLLLSDSGFYLCAWSVRGEQFFGPGTRLTVL.

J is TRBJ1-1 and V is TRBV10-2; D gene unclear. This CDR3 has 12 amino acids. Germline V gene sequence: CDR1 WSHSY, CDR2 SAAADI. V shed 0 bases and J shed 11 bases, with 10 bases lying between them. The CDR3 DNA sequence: TGCGCCAGCAGTGAGTCCGGGTCGGGGGCTTTCTTT. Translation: CASSESGSGAFF.

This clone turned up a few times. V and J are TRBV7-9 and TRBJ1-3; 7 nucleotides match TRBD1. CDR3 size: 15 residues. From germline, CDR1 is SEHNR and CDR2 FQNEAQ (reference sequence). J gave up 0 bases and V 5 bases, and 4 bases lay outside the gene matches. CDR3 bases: TGTGCCAGCAGCCCACAGGGGAACTCTGGAAACACCATATATTTT. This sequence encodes CASSPQGNSGNTIYF.

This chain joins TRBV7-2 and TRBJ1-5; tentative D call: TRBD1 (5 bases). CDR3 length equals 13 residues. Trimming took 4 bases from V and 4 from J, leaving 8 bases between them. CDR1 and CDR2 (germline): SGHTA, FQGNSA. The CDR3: CASSYGTNQPQHF. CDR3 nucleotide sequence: TGTGCCAGCAGCTACGGGACTAATCAGCCCCAGCATTTT.

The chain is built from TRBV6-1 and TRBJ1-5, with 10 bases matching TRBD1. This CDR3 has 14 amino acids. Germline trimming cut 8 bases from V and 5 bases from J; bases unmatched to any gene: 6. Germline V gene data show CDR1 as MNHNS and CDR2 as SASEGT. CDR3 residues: CASETGGADQPQHF. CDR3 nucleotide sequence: TGTGCCAGCGAGACAGGGGGCGCGGATCAGCCCCAGCATTTT.

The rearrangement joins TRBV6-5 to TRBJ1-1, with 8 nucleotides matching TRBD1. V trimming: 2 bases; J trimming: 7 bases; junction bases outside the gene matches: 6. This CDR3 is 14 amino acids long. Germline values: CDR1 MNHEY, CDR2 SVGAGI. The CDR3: CASSYPDRGGEAFF. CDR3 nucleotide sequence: TGTGCCAGCAGTTACCCCGACAGGGGCGGTGAAGCTTTCTTT.

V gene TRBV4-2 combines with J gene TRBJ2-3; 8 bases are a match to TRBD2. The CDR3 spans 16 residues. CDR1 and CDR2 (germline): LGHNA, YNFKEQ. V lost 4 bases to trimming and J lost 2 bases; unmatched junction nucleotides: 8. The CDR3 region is CASSLEGLADTDTQYF. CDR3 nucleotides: TGTGCCAGCAGCCTCGAAGGACTAGCCGACACAGATACGCAGTATTTT.

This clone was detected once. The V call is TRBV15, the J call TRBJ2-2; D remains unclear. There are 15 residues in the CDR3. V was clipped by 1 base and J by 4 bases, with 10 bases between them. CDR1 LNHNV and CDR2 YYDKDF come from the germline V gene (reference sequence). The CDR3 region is CATSRGLEATGELFF. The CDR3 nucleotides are TGTGCCACCAGCAGAGGTCTAGAGGCCACCGGGGAGCTGTTTTTT. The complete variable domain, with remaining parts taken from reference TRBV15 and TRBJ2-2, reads DAMVIQNPRYQVTQFGKPVTLSCSQTLNHNVMYWYQQKSSQAPKLLFHYYDKDFNNEADTPDNFQSRRPNTSFCFLDIRSPGLGDTAMYLCATSRGLEATGELFFGEGSRLTVL.

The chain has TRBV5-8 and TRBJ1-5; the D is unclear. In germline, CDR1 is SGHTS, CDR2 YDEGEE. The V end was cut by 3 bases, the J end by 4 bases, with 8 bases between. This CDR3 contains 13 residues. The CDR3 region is CASSSGVNQPQHF. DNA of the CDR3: TGTGCCAGCAGCTCGGGAGTGAATCAGCCCCAGCATTTT.

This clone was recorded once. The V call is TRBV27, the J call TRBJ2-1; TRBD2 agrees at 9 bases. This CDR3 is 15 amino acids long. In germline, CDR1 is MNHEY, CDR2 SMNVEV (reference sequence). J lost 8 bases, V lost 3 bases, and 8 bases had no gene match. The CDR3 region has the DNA TGTGCCAGCAGTTTGAGGTTGACTAGCGGCGATGAGCAGTTCTTC. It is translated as CASSLRLTSGDEQFF.

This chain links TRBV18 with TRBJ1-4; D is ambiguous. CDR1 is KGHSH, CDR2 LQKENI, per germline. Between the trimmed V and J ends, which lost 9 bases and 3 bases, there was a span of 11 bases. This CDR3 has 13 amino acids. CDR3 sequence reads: CASAAGSNEKLFF. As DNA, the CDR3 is TGTGCCAGTGCCGCGGGTTCTAATGAAAAACTGTTTTTT. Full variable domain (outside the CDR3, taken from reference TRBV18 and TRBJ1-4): NAGVMQNPRHLVRRRGQEARLRCSPMKGHSHVYWYRQLPEEGLKFMVYLQKENIIDESGMPKERFSAEFPKEGPSILRIQQVVRGDSAAYFCASAAGSNEKLFFGSGTQLSVL.

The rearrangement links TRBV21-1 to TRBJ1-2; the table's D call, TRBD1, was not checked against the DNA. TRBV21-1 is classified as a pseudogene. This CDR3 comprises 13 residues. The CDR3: CASNGQHLYGYTF. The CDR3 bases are TGTGCCAGCAATGGGCAGCACCTCTATGGCTACACCTTC.